This is a list of T cell receptor beta chains from one sample in a study of blood T cell repertoires in COVID-19. Method: immunoSEQ multiplex PCR; TCRdb's copy keeps in-frame clones and lacks some. This table has about 150,000 clones, 87% appearing once. The sequenced sample consisted of peripheral blood. These receptors were obtained from a man aged 50 or older with active COVID-19. Both conserved end residues are part of each CDR3. A D gene is named only where the DNA matches it firmly. Some rows mark clone size as missing; the rest say once, few, many or name a class of expanded clone.

j_call v_call clone_size d_call cdr3_aa cdr3_nt
TRBJ2-7 TRBV10-3 NA NA CAISGDTSSYEQYF TGTGCCATCAGTGGGGACACTTCCTCCTACGAGCAGTACTTC
TRBJ2-2 TRBV6-5 NA TRBD2 CASRASGGGTGELFF TGTGCCAGCAGGGCCAGCGGGGGTGGGACCGGGGAGCTGTTTTTT
TRBJ2-5 TRBV7-2 NA TRBD2 CASRPDAGGRETQYF TGTGCCAGCCGACCTGATGCGGGGGGGAGGGAGACCCAGTACTTC
TRBJ2-2 TRBV12-3/TRBV12-4 NA NA CASTWAGTGELFF TGTGCCAGCACCTGGGCTGGGACCGGGGAGCTGTTTTTT
TRBJ2-1 TRBV5-8 NA TRBD1 CASSPKTGFNEQFF TGTGCCAGCAGCCCCAAGACAGGGTTCAATGAGCAGTTCTTC
TRBJ2-7 TRBV7-2 NA TRBD2 CASSSRTGTSGGAFHEQYF TGTGCCAGCAGCTCCCGGACGGGGACTAGCGGGGGGGCTTTCCACGAGCAGTACTTC
TRBJ2-3 TRBV27 NA TRBD2 CASSLEGGGATDTQYF TGTGCCAGCAGTTTAGAAGGCGGGGGGGCCACAGATACGCAGTATTTT
TRBJ1-6 TRBV5-4 NA TRBD1 CASSPGVVAGQYNSPLHF TGTGCCAGCAGCCCGGGAGTCGTCGCGGGACAGTATAATTCACCCCTCCACTTT
TRBJ1-2 TRBV5-1 NA TRBD1 CASSLETGLVGYTF TGCGCCAGCAGCTTGGAGACAGGGCTGGTTGGCTACACCTTC
TRBJ2-3 TRBV6-2/TRBV6-3 NA NA CASSSGTGSDTQYF TGTGCCAGCAGTAGCGGCACAGGGTCAGATACGCAGTATTTT
TRBJ2-3 TRBV9 NA NA CASSVVGGARTDTQYF TGTGCCAGCAGCGTAGTGGGCGGGGCTCGAACAGATACGCAGTATTTT
TRBJ1-3 TRBV9 NA NA CASSVEELSGNTIYF TGTGCCAGCAGCGTAGAGGAGCTCTCTGGAAACACCATATATTTT
TRBJ2-2 TRBV6-5 NA NA CASIGLYTGELFF TGTGCCAGCATCGGTCTGTACACCGGGGAGCTGTTTTTT
TRBJ2-7 TRBV3-1/TRBV3-2 NA NA CASSLQTGAYEQYF TGTGCCAGCAGCCTCCAGACAGGAGCCTACGAGCAGTACTTC
TRBJ1-1 TRBV12-3/TRBV12-4 NA NA CASSREAYTEAFF TGTGCCAGCAGTCGAGAGGCTTACACTGAAGCTTTCTTT
TRBJ1-2 TRBV11-2 NA NA CASSLAGHGYGYTF TGTGCCAGCAGCTTAGCAGGTCACGGCTATGGCTACACCTTC
TRBJ1-1 TRBV6-5 NA TRBD1 CASSRGTGGMRAFF TGTGCCAGCAGTAGGGGGACAGGGGGCATGAGAGCTTTCTTT
TRBJ2-3 TRBV9 NA NA CASSVGAFGTQYF TGTGCCAGCAGCGTAGGGGCCTTCGGTACGCAGTATTTT
TRBJ2-5 TRBV11-2 once TRBD2 CASSRGGSTETQYF TGTGCCAGCAGCCGGGGGGGCTCTACCGAGACCCAGTACTTC
TRBJ1-5 TRBV6-6 few TRBD1 CASSRSPTGGLGQPQHF TGTGCCAGCAGTCGAAGCCCGACAGGGGGCTTAGGTCAGCCCCAGCATTTT
TRBJ1-2 TRBV5-4 few NA CASAPGSRTANYGYTF TGTGCCAGCGCCCCGGGGTCCCGGACAGCTAACTATGGCTACACCTTC
TRBJ1-2 TRBV12-3/TRBV12-4 NA NA CASSHTGGHGYTF TGTGCCAGCAGTCACACGGGGGGACATGGCTACACCTTC
TRBJ1-2 TRBV7-2 once NA CASSSQPYGGGGYTF TGTGCCAGCAGCTCCCAACCCTATGGGGGGGGTGGCTACACCTTC
TRBJ1-2 TRBV6-1 NA NA CASSETGGSNYGYTF TGTGCCAGCAGTGAAACGGGGGGGTCCAACTATGGCTACACCTTC
TRBJ2-7 TRBV5-4 NA TRBD1 CASSLDRATSYEQYF TGTGCCAGCAGTTTGGACAGGGCAACTTCCTACGAGCAGTACTTC
TRBJ1-1 TRBV18 NA TRBD1 CASSKAGGNTEAFF TGTGCCAGCTCGAAAGCAGGGGGGAACACTGAAGCTTTCTTT
TRBJ1-2 TRBV3-1/TRBV3-2 once TRBD1 CASSQAGGLGYTF TGTGCCAGCAGCCAAGCAGGGGGCCTTGGCTACACCTTC
TRBJ2-1 TRBV6-4 NA TRBD2 CASSTLAGGPRNEQFF TGTGCCAGCAGTACTCTTGCGGGGGGGCCGAGGAATGAGCAGTTCTTC
TRBJ1-2 TRBV5-4 NA NA CASSPETGNAYGYTF TGTGCCAGCAGCCCAGAAACAGGGAACGCCTATGGCTACACCTTC
TRBJ2-1 TRBV30 NA TRBD2 CAWSVLAGVYNEQFF TGTGCCTGGAGTGTCCTAGCGGGGGTTTACAATGAGCAGTTCTTC
TRBJ1-5 TRBV5-5 NA NA CASSLRHSNQPQHF TGTGCCAGCAGCCTAAGACATAGCAATCAGCCCCAGCATTTT
TRBJ2-3 TRBV27 NA TRBD2 CASRGVWPDTQYF TGTGCCAGTCGGGGGGTGTGGCCAGATACGCAGTATTTT
TRBJ1-4 TRBV3-1/TRBV3-2 NA NA CASSQSQGREKLFF TGTGCCAGCAGCCAATCGCAGGGTAGGGAAAAACTGTTTTTT
TRBJ1-1 TRBV7-9 NA TRBD1 CASSRRTGERVTEAFF TGTGCCAGCAGCAGGAGGACAGGGGAGAGAGTCACTGAAGCTTTCTTT
TRBJ1-2 TRBV14 NA NA CASSQVQGRGYGYTF TGTGCCAGCAGCCAAGTGCAGGGAAGGGGCTATGGCTACACCTTC
TRBJ2-5 TRBV3-1/TRBV3-2 NA TRBD1 CASSHPGQGETQYF TGTGCCAGCAGCCATCCCGGACAGGGAGAGACCCAGTACTTC
TRBJ2-7 TRBV7-2 NA NA CASSPGVVLSPYEQYF TGTGCCAGCAGCCCCGGGGTAGTTTTATCTCCCTACGAGCAGTACTTC
TRBJ2-3 TRBV7-8 NA NA CASSPGLDTQYF TGTGCCAGCAGCCCGGGTTTGGATACGCAGTATTTT
TRBJ2-5 TRBV3-1/TRBV3-2 NA TRBD1 CASSQPGTGETQYF TGTGCCAGCAGCCAACCCGGGACAGGAGAGACCCAGTACTTC
TRBJ2-5 TRBV7-9 NA NA CASSFLRGGSETQYF TGTGCCAGCAGCTTTCTGAGAGGGGGATCGGAGACCCAGTACTTC
TRBJ2-3 TRBV5-3 NA TRBD2 CARSPRLRTSGGGTDTQYF TGTGCCAGAAGCCCACGACTGCGGACTAGCGGGGGTGGCACAGATACGCAGTATTTT
TRBJ2-5 TRBV19 NA TRBD1 CASSIKGTGGRETQYF TGTGCCAGTAGTATAAAGGGGACAGGGGGTCGAGAGACCCAGTACTTC
TRBJ1-5 TRBV4-1 few TRBD1 CASSQVDRANQPQHF TGCGCCAGCAGCCAGGTGGACAGGGCCAATCAGCCCCAGCATTTT
TRBJ2-7 TRBV18 NA TRBD1 CASSPRQGVLDEQYF TGTGCCAGCTCACCACGGCAGGGGGTTCTGGACGAGCAGTACTTC
TRBJ1-5 TRBV3-1/TRBV3-2 NA TRBD1 CASSLGQGVQPQHF TGTGCCAGCAGCCTCGGACAGGGGGTTCAGCCCCAGCATTTT
TRBJ1-1 TRBV3-1/TRBV3-2 few NA CASSSPTNTEAFF TGTGCCAGCAGTAGCCCGACGAACACTGAAGCTTTCTTT
TRBJ2-2 TRBV2 NA NA CASRGSSSITGELFF TGTGCCAGCAGGGGGTCTAGCTCGATCACCGGGGAGCTGTTTTTT
TRBJ1-5 TRBV6-2/TRBV6-3 NA TRBD1 CASSSPQGAGNQPQHF TGTGCCAGCAGCTCCCCTCAGGGGGCCGGTAATCAGCCCCAGCATTTT
TRBJ1-6 TRBV19 NA TRBD1 CASSPMGQYNSPLHF TGTGCCAGTAGTCCCATGGGACAGTATAATTCACCCCTCCACTTT
TRBJ1-5 TRBV9 NA TRBD1 CASSAGGNRGNQPQHF TGTGCCAGCAGTGCAGGGGGCAACAGGGGCAATCAGCCCCAGCATTTT
TRBJ1-6 TRBV9 NA NA CASSSPEGVALHF TGTGCCAGCAGCTCTCCCGAAGGGGTAGCCCTCCACTTT
TRBJ1-4 TRBV30 NA NA CAWSVQSRGANEKLFF TGTGCCTGGAGTGTACAATCTCGGGGGGCTAATGAAAAACTGTTTTTT